The subject of this entry is one T cell receptor beta chain. Clones were sequenced by immunoSEQ multiplex PCR, and TCRdb holds only the in-frame ones, with some missing. The repertoire holds tens of thousands of clones, with less than 90% as singletons. The germline V gene has CDR1 MNHNY and CDR2 SVGAGI (reference sequence). V lost 4 bases to trimming and J lost 3 bases, with 6 bases between them. The CDR3 runs to 13 residues. These data originate in a study of blood T cell repertoires in COVID-19. Whole-study context: There were acute and convalescent COVID-19 samples, and they came from the United States, Italy and Spain. T cells, B-cell-depleted T cells, or PBMCs provided the cDNA or gDNA that served as material.

This TCR came from a human donor with active COVID-19. The donor label of this sample is uncertain. The sequencing input was peripheral blood. The gene calls are TRBV6-6 and TRBJ1-4; D is unresolved. CDR3 amino acids: CASSSHPNEKLFF. CDR3 nucleotides: TGTGCCAGCAGTTCCCATCCTAATGAAAAACTGTTTTTT.